Here is one TCR beta chain with its context. The record originates from a study of blood T cell repertoires in COVID-19. Sequencing used immunoSEQ multiplex PCR; TCRdb keeps in-frame clones, though not all of them. The data show hundreds of thousands of clones, with 82% seen just once and 1.5% to 2% held by the top ten. The clonotype originates from a woman of 80 years or more with acute or convalescent COVID-19. Sequencing was performed on peripheral blood.

The CDR3 spells CASSQEKLSREKLFF. The CDR3 DNA follows: TGCGCCAGCAGCCAAGAAAAACTTTCACGGGAAAAACTGTTTTTT. The rearrangement uses TRBV4-3 and TRBJ1-4; D is ambiguous. This CDR3 spans 15 amino acids. Trimming shortened V by 0 bases and J by 8 bases, and 13 bases separated the two germline ends. Germline V gene lookup returns CDR1 LGHNA and CDR2 YSLEER.